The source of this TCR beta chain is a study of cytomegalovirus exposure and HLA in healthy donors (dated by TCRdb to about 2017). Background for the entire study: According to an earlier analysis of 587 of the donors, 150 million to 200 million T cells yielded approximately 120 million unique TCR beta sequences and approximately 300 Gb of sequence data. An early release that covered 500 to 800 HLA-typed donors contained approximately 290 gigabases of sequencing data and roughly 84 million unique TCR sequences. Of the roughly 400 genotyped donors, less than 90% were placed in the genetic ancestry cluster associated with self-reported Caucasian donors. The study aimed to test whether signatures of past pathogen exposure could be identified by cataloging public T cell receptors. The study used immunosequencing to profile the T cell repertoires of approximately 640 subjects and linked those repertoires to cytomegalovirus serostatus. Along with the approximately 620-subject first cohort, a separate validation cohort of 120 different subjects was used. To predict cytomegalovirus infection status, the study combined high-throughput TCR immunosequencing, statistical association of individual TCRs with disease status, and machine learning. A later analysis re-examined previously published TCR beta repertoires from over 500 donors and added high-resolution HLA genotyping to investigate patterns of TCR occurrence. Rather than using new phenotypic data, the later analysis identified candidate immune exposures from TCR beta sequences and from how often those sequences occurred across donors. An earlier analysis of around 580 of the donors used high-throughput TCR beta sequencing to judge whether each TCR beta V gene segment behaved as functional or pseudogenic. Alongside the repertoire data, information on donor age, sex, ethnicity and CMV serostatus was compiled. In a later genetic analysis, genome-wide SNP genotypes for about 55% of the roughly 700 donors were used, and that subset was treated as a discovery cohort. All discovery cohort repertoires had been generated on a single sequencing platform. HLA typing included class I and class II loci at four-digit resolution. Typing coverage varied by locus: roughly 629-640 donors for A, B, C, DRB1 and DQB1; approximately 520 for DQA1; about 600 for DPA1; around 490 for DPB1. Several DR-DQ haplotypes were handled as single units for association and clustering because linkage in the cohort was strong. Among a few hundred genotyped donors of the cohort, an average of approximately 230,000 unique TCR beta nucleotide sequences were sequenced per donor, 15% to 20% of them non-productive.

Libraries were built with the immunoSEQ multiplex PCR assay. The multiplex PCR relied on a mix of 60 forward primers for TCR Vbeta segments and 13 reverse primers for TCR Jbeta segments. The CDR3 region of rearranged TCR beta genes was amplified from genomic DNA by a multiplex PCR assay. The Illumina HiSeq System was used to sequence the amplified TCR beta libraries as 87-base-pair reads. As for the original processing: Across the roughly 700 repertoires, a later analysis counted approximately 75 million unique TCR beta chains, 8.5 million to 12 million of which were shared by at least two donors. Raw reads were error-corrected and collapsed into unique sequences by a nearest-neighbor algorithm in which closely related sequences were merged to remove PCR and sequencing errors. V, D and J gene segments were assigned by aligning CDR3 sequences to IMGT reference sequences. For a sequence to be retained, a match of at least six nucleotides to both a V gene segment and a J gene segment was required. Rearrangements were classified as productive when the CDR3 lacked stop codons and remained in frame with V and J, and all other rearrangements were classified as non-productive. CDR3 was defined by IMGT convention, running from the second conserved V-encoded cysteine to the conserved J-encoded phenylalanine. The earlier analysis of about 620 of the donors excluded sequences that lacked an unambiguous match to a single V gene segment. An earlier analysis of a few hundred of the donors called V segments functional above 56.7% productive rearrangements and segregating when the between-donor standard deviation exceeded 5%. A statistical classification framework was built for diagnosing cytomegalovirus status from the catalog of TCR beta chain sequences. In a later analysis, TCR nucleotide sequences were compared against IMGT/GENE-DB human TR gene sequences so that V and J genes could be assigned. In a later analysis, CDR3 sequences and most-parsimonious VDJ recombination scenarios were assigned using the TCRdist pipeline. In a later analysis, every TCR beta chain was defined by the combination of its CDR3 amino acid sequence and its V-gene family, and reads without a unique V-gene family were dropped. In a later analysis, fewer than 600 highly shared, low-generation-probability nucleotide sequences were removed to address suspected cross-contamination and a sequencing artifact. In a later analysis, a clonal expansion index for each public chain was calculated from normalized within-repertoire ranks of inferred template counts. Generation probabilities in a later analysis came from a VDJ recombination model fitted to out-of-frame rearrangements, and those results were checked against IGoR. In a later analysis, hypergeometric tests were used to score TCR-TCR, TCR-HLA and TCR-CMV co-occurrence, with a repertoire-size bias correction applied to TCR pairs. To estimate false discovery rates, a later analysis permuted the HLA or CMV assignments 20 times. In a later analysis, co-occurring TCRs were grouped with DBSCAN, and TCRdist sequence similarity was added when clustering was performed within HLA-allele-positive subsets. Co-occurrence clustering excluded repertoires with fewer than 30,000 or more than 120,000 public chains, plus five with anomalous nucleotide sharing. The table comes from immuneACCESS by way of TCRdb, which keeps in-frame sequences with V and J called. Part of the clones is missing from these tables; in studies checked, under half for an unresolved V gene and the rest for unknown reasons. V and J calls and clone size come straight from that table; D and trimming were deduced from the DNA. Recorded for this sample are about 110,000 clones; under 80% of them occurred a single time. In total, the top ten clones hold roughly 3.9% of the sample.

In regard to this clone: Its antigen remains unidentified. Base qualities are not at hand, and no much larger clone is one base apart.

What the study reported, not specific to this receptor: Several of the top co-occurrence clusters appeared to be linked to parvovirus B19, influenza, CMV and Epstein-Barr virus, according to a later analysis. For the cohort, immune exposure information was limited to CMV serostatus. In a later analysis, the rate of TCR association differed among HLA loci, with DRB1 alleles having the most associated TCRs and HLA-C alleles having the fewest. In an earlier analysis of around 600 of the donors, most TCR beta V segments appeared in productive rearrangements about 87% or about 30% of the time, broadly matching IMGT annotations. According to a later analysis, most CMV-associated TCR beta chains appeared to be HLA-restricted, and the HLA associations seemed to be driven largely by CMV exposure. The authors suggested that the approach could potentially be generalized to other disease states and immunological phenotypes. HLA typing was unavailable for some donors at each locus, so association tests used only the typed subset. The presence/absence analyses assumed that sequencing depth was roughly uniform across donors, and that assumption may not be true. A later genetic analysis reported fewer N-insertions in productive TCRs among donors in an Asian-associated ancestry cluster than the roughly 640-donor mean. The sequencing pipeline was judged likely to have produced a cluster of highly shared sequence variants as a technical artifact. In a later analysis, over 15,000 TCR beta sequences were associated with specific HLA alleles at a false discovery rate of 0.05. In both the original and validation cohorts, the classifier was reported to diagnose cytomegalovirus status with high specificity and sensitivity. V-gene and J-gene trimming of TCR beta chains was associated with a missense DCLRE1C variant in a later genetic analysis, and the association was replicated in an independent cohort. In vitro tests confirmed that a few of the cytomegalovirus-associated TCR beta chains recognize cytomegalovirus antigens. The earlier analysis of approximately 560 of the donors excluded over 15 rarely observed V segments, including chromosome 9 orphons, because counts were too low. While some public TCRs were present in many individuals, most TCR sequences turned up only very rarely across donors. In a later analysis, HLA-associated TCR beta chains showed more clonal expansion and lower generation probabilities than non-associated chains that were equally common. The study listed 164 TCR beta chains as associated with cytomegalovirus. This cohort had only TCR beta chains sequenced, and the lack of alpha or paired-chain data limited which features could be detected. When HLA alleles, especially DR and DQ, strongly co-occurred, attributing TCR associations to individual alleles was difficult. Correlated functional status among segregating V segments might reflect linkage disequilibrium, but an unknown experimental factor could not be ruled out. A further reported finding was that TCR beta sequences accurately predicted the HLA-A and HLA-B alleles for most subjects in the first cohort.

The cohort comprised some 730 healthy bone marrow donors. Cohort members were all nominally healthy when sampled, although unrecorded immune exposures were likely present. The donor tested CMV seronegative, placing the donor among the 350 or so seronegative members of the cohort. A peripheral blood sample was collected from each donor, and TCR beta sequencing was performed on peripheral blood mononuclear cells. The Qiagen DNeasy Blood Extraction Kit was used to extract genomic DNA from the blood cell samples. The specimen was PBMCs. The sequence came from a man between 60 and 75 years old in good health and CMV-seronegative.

The nucleotide sequence reads as follows: TGTGCCAGCAGGGCCCCGGGACACTCGACGAGGACCCAGTACTTC. Its protein product is CASRAPGHSTRTQYF. The chain employs TRBV6-5 and TRBJ2-5; the D region possibly corresponds to TRBD1 (6 bases align). The germline V gene gives CDR1 as MNHEY and CDR2 as SVGAGI. A distance of 21 bases separates the germline ends of V and J, which lose 6 bases and 7 bases respectively. The CDR3 has 15 amino acids, counting the end cysteine and phenylalanine. The retained sequence is limited to the CDR3, 45 bases, with the frame set at the first base.